The 14 T cell receptor beta chains listed next were all sequenced from one sample in a study of long-term antiretroviral therapy in people with HIV. The immunoSEQ assay was v3.0, run at survey level. The data were produced by immunoSEQ multiplex PCR, yet TCRdb's version contains in-frame clones alone and is incomplete. Among about 28,000 clones listed, more than 85% were seen once. Material: unsorted PBMCs, obtained 2 years after starting antiretroviral therapy. These receptors were taken from a man aged 50 to 60 with HIV.

This chain links TRBV9 with TRBJ2-7, with 13 nucleotides matching TRBD2. Germline CDR1 is SGDLS and CDR2 is YYNGEE. V shed 0 bases, J shed 7 bases, and the junction held 4 bases outside the gene matches. The CDR3 has 15 amino acids. The CDR3 sequence is CASSVELAGGDEQYF. CDR3 coding DNA: TGTGCCAGCAGCGTAGAACTAGCGGGAGGGGATGAGCAGTACTTC.

This chain connects TRBV7-9 to TRBJ1-4; D is unresolved. The CDR3 is 13 amino acids. Trimming cost V 6 bases and J 6 bases, with 11 bases left between them. Germline V gives CDR1 SEHNR, CDR2 FQNEAQ (reference sequence). The CDR3 is CASSSGYDEKLFF. The CDR3 bases are TGTGCCAGCAGTTCCGGATATGATGAAAAACTGTTTTTT.

This clone occurred a few times. The chain joins TRBV19 to TRBJ1-3, with no clear D. CDR1 and CDR2 from the germline V gene are LNHDA and SQIVND (reference sequence). V lost 7 bases and J 7 bases, leaving 11 bases between the germline ends. This CDR3 spans 12 amino acids. The CDR3 coding sequence is TGTGCCAGTATGTATGGTGGGAACACCATATATTTT. As protein: CASMYGGNTIYF. The full variable domain, in which reference TRBV19 and TRBJ1-3 provide the parts outside the CDR3, is DGGITQSPKYLFRKEGQNVTLSCEQNLNHDAMYWYRQDPGQGLRLIYYSQIVNDFQKGDIAEGYSVSREKKESFPLTVTSAQKNPTAFYLCASMYGGNTIYFGEGSWLTVV.

This clone was found once. The chain is built from TRBV6-1 and TRBJ2-7; maybe TRBD1 (5 bases). Trimming removed 2 bases at V and 10 bases at J, with 9 bases between. The CDR3 covers 11 residues. Germline values: CDR1 MNHNS, CDR2 SASEGT. The CDR3 sequence is CASSEHRLQYF. The CDR3 nucleotides are TGTGCCAGCAGTGAACACAGGCTTCAGTACTTC.

The chain uses TRBV5-4 and TRBJ2-3; 9 positions agree with TRBD2. The ends lost 2 bases at V and 4 bases at J; junction bases unmatched: 11. Looked up from germline, CDR1 is SGHNT and CDR2 is YYREEE (reference sequence). The length of the CDR3 is 17 residues. CDR3 bases: TGTGCCAGCAGCTTCAAAACCGGGACTAGCCGTTCAGATACGCAGTATTTT. Its translation is CASSFKTGTSRSDTQYF.

As for this clone: Other DNA sequences within the sample encode an identical CDR3. The V gene is TRBV28, the J gene TRBJ1-5, with D hard to call. The CDR3 is made up of 12 amino acids. Germline-derived CDR1 and CDR2 are MDHEN and SYDVKM. The V end lost 1 base, the J end lost 9 bases, and 7 bases lay between the germline ends. The CDR3 reads CASSLLTRPQHF. In nucleotides, the CDR3 is TGTGCCAGCAGTTTATTGACAAGGCCCCAGCATTTT.

In nucleotides, the CDR3 is TGTGCCAGCAGTTACGAGCCTTTCTATGGCTACACCTTC. Translated, it gives CASSYEPFYGYTF. The chain links TRBV6-5 to TRBJ1-2; D gene ambiguous. The CDR3 is made up of 13 amino acids. The V end was cut by 2 bases, the J end by 4 bases, with 8 bases between. Germline CDR1 and CDR2: MNHEY and SVGAGI.

J is TRBJ2-3 and V is TRBV21-1; TRBD2 is the table's D call, not checked against the DNA. TRBV21-1 constitutes a pseudogene. CDR3 length: 16 residues. Written as DNA, the CDR3 is TGTGCCAGCAGCAAAGTAAGAAAGGAGGTCACAGATACGCAGTATTTT. It specifies CASSKVRKEVTDTQYF.

The chain employs TRBV5-1 and TRBJ2-1; 9 bases are a match to TRBD1. Germline values: CDR1 SGHRS, CDR2 YFSETQ. Trimming at V came to 0 bases and at J to 4 bases, leaving 5 bases not matched to a gene. The CDR3 is 16 residues long. Here the CDR3 DNA reads TGCGCCAGCAGCTTGGCCTGGGACAGGGCTTACAATGAGCAGTTCTTC. It codes for CASSLAWDRAYNEQFF.

The rearrangement links TRBV12-5 to TRBJ2-1, with TRBD2 matching over 9 bases. The CDR3 totals 13 residues. Losses at the gene ends were 8 bases for V and 8 bases for J; bases not matched to a gene: 7. Germline V gene data show CDR1 as LGHNT and CDR2 as FRNRAP. In DNA form, the CDR3 reads TGTGCTAGTCGTAGTAGCGGGAGCGATGAGCAGTTCTTC. Amino acids: CASRSSGSDEQFF.

J is TRBJ2-7 and V is TRBV7-2, with 9 bases matching TRBD1. From germline, CDR1 is SGHTA and CDR2 FQGNSA. The CDR3 sequence is 17 residues long. With 5 bases clipped from V and 6 bases from J, the junction kept 17 bases outside the gene matches. The CDR3 bases are TGTGCCAGCAGCCCCCGAATGGCGGGACAGGGTGTTCCCGAGCAGTACTTC. Translating it yields CASSPRMAGQGVPEQYF.

This clone was detected a few times. The chain carries TRBV28 and TRBJ2-7, with TRBD1 matching 9 bases. Germline V CDR1 and CDR2: MDHEN, SYDVKM. The CDR3 contains 19 residues. The ends lost 4 bases at V and 0 bases at J; junction bases unmatched: 16. The CDR3 nucleotides are TGTGCCAGCAGTTCCACCCGGGACAGGGTTTACTTCAGCTCCTACGAGCAGTACTTC. Translation: CASSSTRDRVYFSSYEQYF.

This rearrangement joins TRBV27 to TRBJ2-7; TRBD1 is a possible D gene (6 bases). Germline lookup yields CDR1 MNHEY and CDR2 SMNVEV (reference sequence). The CDR3 runs to 14 residues. Trimming stripped 6 bases from V and 1 base from J, with 13 bases between. The chain's CDR3 is CASSSQGQSYEQYF. The CDR3 DNA sequence: TGTGCCAGCAGCTCACAAGGACAGTCCTACGAGCAGTACTTC.

V usage is TRBV4-2 and J usage is TRBJ2-7, with TRBD1 matching over 7 bases. The CDR3 loop spans 15 amino acids. The germline V gene has CDR1 LGHNA and CDR2 YNFKEQ. J was trimmed by 7 bases and V by 3 bases; bases with no gene match: 12. CDR3 loop: CASSQDQGGPGEQYF. The DNA for the CDR3 is TGTGCCAGCAGCCAGGATCAAGGGGGCCCGGGGGAGCAGTACTTC.